Below, one T cell receptor beta chain is given with its context. Antigen unknown. Germline V gives CDR1 SGHRS, CDR2 YFSETQ. The V gene end was trimmed by 4 bases and the J gene end by 8 bases; junction bases not matched to a gene: 11. The length of the CDR3 is 14 residues. Input was around 2.1 ug genomic DNA, or all available if less. Only in-frame clones appear in the TCRdb table, and some are missing; sequencing was by immunoSEQ multiplex PCR. The sample has around 25,000 clones, roughly 89% seen once. The record originates from a study of glioma-infiltrating T cells after dendritic cell vaccination. Regarding the study as a whole: Survival was not directly related to TCR clonality in these patients. Complete blood and tumor specimen sets were limited to few patients.

Time point given: after dendritic cell vaccination, including at tumor progression/relapse. The chain carries TRBV5-1 and TRBJ1-2, with 7 bases fitting TRBD1. The material sequenced was blood, taken after dendritic cell vaccination. The source of this sequence is a human donor with glioblastoma. The CDR3 coding sequence is TGCGCCAGCAGCCCACTAACAGGGGTCGAAGGCTACACCTTC. Its translation is CASSPLTGVEGYTF. Complete variable domain (other parts from reference TRBV5-1 and TRBJ1-2): KAGVTQTPRYLIKTRGQQVTLSCSPISGHRSVSWYQQTPGQGLQFLFEYFSETQRNKGNFPGRFSGRQFSNSRSEMNVSTLELGDSALYLCASSPLTGVEGYTFGSGTRLTVV.